This T cell receptor (beta chain) was sequenced during a study of beta chain features in type 1 diabetes. Expressed TCRB transcripts were sequenced because the isolated RNA had all been reverse transcribed beforehand. This table comes from immunoSEQ multiplex PCR, and its TCRdb copy is limited to in-frame clones, with some not included. The sample carries about 340,000 clones, approximately 8% recorded once. Trimming left V 2 bases short and J 6 bases short, with 5 bases between. CDR3 length: 12 amino acids. Germline CDR1 is KGHSH and CDR2 is LQKENI. Sequences were obtained from central memory CD4+ T cells from blood. This clonotype was obtained from a woman under 30 in good health. The V and J genes are TRBV18 and TRBJ1-3; no clear D. CDR3 sequence reads: CASSPDQNTIYF. Here the CDR3 DNA reads TGTGCCAGCTCACCAGACCAAAACACCATATATTTT.